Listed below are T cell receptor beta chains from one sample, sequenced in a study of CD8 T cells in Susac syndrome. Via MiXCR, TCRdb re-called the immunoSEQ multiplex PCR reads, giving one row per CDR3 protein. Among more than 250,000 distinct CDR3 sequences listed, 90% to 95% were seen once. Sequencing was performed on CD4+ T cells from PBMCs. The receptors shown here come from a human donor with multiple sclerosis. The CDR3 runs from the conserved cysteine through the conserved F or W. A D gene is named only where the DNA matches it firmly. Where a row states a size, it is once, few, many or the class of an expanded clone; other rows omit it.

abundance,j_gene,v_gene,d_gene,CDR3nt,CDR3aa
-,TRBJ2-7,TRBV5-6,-,TGTGCCAGCAGCACAGGTTTGGCCTACGAGCAGTACTTC,CASSTGLAYEQYF
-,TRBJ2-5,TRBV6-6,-,TGTGCCAGCAGTCTACGTCCGGGCAGGTTAGGAGTGGCCCAGTACTTC,CASSLRPGRLGVAQYF
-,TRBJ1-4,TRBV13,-,TGTGCCAGCAGGCCGACAGGTAGTAATGAAAAACTGTTTTTT,CASRPTGSNEKLFF
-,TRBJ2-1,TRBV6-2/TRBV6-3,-,TGTGCCAGCAGTTACCCCGCTGCAGTCCGTCCCTACAATGAGCAGTTCTTC,CASSYPAAVRPYNEQFF
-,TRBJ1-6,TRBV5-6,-,TGTGCCAGCAGCTTGAATCTAGGGATTTTGGCACCCCTCCACTTT,CASSLNLGILAPLHF
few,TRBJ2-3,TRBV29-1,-,TGCAGCGGTGGTGCCTTATACACAGATACGCAGTATTTT,CSGGALYTDTQYF
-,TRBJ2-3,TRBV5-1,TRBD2,TGCGCCAGCAGCTCTAACCCGGGACTAGCGACAGATACGCAGTATTTT,CASSSNPGLATDTQYF
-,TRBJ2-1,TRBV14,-,TGTGCCAGCAGCCAAGATCGGGTGGTCAAGGGGGAGCAGTTCTTC,CASSQDRVVKGEQFF
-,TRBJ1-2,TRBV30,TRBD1,TGTGCCTGGGGAGTGGACAGGGACCATGGCTACACCTTC,CAWGVDRDHGYTF
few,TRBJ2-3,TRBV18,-,TGTGCCAGCTCGGCGGGGAGCACAGATACGCAGTATTTT,CASSAGSTDTQYF
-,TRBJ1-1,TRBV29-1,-,TGCAGCGTTCGGCGGGGACCCCGGGCGTGGGCTTTCTTT,CSVRRGPRAWAFF
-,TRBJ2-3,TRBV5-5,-,TGTGCCAGCAGCCAGACAGCTTTGGGCACAGATACGCAGTATTTT,CASSQTALGTDTQYF
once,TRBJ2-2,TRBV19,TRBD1,TGTGCCAGTACAATATGTCCGACGCGACAGGGCCCTCCGAACACCGGGGAGCTGTTTTTT,CASTICPTRQGPPNTGELFF
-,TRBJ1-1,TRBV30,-,TGTGCCTGGAGTCTCCGACCCCTCTTCATGAACACTGAAGCTTTCTTT,CAWSLRPLFMNTEAFF
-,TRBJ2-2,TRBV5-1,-,TGCGCCAGCAGCTTGGACGGGTTAACCGGGGAGCTGTTTTTT,CASSLDGLTGELFF
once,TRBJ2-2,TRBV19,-,TGTGCCAGTAGTATTGGTCCAGCGAACACCGGGGAGCTGTTTTTT,CASSIGPANTGELFF
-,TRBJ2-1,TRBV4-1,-,TGCGCCAGCAGCCAAGCCGACTTCCGGGACTGGCAAGCCTACAATGAGCAGTTCTTC,CASSQADFRDWQAYNEQFF
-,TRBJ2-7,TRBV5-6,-,TGTGCCAGCAGCCCCCGGTTAACCTACGAGCAGTACTTC,CASSPRLTYEQYF
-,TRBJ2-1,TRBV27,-,TGTGCCAGCAGGCTACTAGGAATATTCGATGAGCAGTTCTTC,CASRLLGIFDEQFF
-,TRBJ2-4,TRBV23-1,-,TGCGCCAGCAGTCATCAGGCCTCCATCCAAGCCAAAAACATTCAGTACTTC,CASSHQASIQAKNIQYF
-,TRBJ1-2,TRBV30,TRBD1,TGTGCCTGGAGGGGACAGGGGGCGCAAGGCTACACCTTC,CAWRGQGAQGYTF
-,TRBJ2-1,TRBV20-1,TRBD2,TGCAGTGCTTTTGGACTAGCGGGAGTAAATTCTGAGCAGTTCTTC,CSAFGLAGVNSEQFF
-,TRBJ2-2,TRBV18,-,TGTGCCAGCTCACGACTAGTCTTGGACACCGGGGAGCTGTTTTTT,CASSRLVLDTGELFF
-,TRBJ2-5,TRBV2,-,TGTGCCAGCAGTGCCCCGGACCGCCAGGAGACCCAGTACTTC,CASSAPDRQETQYF
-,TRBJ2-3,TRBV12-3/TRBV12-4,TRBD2,TGTGCCAGCAGTGGACTAGCGGGGGGGGCGGATACGCAGTATTTT,CASSGLAGGADTQYF
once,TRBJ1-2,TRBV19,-,TGTGCCAGTAGTATAGCGGATGGCTACACCTTC,CASSIADGYTF
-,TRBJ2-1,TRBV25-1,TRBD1,TGTGCCAGCAGTGAATATGGCAGGGGGCTATACAATGAGCAGTTCTTC,CASSEYGRGLYNEQFF
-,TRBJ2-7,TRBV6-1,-,TGTGCCAGCAGTGACCTGGGGACATCCCCAACCTACGAGCAGTACTTC,CASSDLGTSPTYEQYF
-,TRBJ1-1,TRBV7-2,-,TGTGCCAGCAGCTTAAGACCGGAGGTCGAAATTGAAGCTTTCTTT,CASSLRPEVEIEAFF
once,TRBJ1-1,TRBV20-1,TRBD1,TGCAGTGCTAGAGCTGGGACAGGGGATCTTGAAGCTTTCTTT,CSARAGTGDLEAFF
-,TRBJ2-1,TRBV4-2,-,TGTGCCAGCAGCCAAGAGGCCGGCCCATACAATGAGCAGTTCTTC,CASSQEAGPYNEQFF
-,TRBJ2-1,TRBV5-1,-,TGCGCCAGCAGCTTCGGGACGATTCGATCCAATGAGCAGTTCTTC,CASSFGTIRSNEQFF
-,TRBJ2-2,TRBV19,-,TGTGCCAGTAGTTACAGGGACACCGGGGAGCTGTTTTTT,CASSYRDTGELFF
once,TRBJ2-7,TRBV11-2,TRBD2,TGTGCCAGCTCCGGACTAGCGGGCCGACCCGACGAGCAGTACTTC,CASSGLAGRPDEQYF
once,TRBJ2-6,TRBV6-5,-,TGTGCCAGCAGCTCCGGGTTTTACGGGGCCAACGTCCTGACTTTC,CASSSGFYGANVLTF
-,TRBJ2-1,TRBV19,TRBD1,TGTGCCAGTAGTAAGGGCGACAGGGGGGTTGAGCAGTTCTTC,CASSKGDRGVEQFF
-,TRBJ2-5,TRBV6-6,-,TGTGCCAGCAGGAACCAAGAGACCCAGTACTTC,CASRNQETQYF
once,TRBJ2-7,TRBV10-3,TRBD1,TGTGCCATCAGTGAAGGGACAGTCAACTCCTACGAGCAGTACTTC,CAISEGTVNSYEQYF
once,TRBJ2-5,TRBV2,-,TGTGCCAGCAGTGGTGGGATCCAAGAGACCCAGTACTTC,CASSGGIQETQYF
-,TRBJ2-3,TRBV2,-,TGTGCCAGCAGTGAGCCATTCACAGATACGCAGTATTTT,CASSEPFTDTQYF
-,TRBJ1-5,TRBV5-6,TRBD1,TGTGCCAGCAGCTTGGGGGACAGGGTCCAGCCCCAGCATTTT,CASSLGDRVQPQHF
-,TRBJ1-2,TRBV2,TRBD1,TGTGCCAAGGACAGGGGGCCGGGAAGCTATGGCTACACCTTC,CAKDRGPGSYGYTF
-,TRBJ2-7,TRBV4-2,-,TGTGCCAGCAGCCAGGGGGAAGTTCGAGAGTACGAGCAGTACTTC,CASSQGEVREYEQYF
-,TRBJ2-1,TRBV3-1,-,TGTGCCAGCAGCCATCTTAGCGTGCAGTTCTTC,CASSHLSVQFF
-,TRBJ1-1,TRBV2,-,TGTGCCAGCAGTGAGGGTAGCGCTTGGGGCACTGAAGCTTTCTTT,CASSEGSAWGTEAFF
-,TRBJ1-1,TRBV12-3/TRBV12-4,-,TGTGCCAGCAGCCCCTTGTCGAACACTGAAGCTTTCTTT,CASSPLSNTEAFF
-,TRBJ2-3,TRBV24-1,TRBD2,TGTGCCACCAGTGATTTCAGCGGGGCGGGATGGACAGATACGCAGTATTTT,CATSDFSGAGWTDTQYF
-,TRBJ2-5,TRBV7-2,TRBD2,TGTGCCAGCAGCGCCCGACTAGCGGGAGGGGTCGGTGAGACCCAGTACTTC,CASSARLAGGVGETQYF
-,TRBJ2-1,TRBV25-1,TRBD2,TGTGCCAGCAGTCATGGCGGAGCGGGAGTTCCGTTGAATGAGCAGTTCTTC,CASSHGGAGVPLNEQFF
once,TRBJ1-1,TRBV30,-,TGTGCCTGGAGTGTCTCTCGGGGAGCTTTCTTT,CAWSVSRGAFF
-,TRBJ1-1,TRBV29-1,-,TGCAGCGTTGAAGGCAGGGAGTTGGCGGACACTGAAGCTTTCTTT,CSVEGRELADTEAFF
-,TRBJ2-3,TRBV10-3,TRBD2,TGTGCCATCAGTGAGGGGGGGGTGGCAGATACGCAGTATTTT,CAISEGGVADTQYF
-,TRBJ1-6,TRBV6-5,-,TGTGCCAGCAGACGATACCCTAGTTATAATTCACCCCTCCACTTT,CASRRYPSYNSPLHF
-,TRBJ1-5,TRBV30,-,TGTGCCTGGAGTGATGGTGCCAGTAGAACCAATCAGCCCCAGCATTTT,CAWSDGASRTNQPQHF
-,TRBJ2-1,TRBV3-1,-,TGTGCCAGCAGCCAAGATCTCGTGGGCTACAATGAGCAGTTCTTC,CASSQDLVGYNEQFF
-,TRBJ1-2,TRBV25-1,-,TGTGCCAGCAGCGCACCCTCCCGGGGCGTCGTCTATGGCTACACCTTC,CASSAPSRGVVYGYTF
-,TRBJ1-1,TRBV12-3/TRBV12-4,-,TGTGCCAGCAGGCTCGCCATGGACACTGAAGCTTTCTTT,CASRLAMDTEAFF
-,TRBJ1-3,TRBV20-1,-,TGCAGTGCTAGAATTAAGGGGGCTGGAAACACCATATATTTT,CSARIKGAGNTIYF
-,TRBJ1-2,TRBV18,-,TGTGCCAGCTCACCCAGTACAGGGTATTATGGCTACACCTTC,CASSPSTGYYGYTF
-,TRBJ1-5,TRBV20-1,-,TGCAGTGTCCGGGGCAGGGACAATCAGCCCCAGCATTTT,CSVRGRDNQPQHF